What follows describes a single TCR beta chain. This clone was detected only a few times. Its antigen specificity is not known. No base qualities exist here, and no much larger clone lies one base off it. This sample was included in a study of control samples from healthy donors and cancer patients (TCRdb year 2020). The CDR1 and CDR2 encoded by the germline V gene are LGHNA and YNFKEQ. The germline ends are 19 bases apart after V is trimmed by 0 bases and J by 7 bases. The CDR3 goes from the cysteine to the phenylalanine over 16 residues. The CDR3 DNA has 48 bases and is translated from base 1. Library generation was performed with the immunoSEQ multiplex PCR assay. As stored in TCRdb, this immuneACCESS dataset retains in-frame rearrangements with V and J assigned. A fraction of the clones does not appear; measured against another copy, unresolved V genes explain less than half of the discrepancy, and the remainder lacks a known reason. Here the sample has about 80,000 clones; nearly 90% occur a single time. The ten largest clones capture around 6% of the sample.

The rearranged chain carries TRBV4-2 and TRBJ2-7, and the D gene may be TRBD2, 5 bases matching. The receptor was isolated from a man aged 50-60 years in good health. Sequenced input: blood. In nucleotide form, the sequence is TGTGCCAGCAGCCAAGATCCGGGGAGCCGGGTCTCGGAGCAGTACTTC. Its protein is CASSQDPGSRVSEQYF.